This T cell receptor (beta chain) was profiled in a study of T-cell memory formation after mild COVID-19. Using its own MiXCR run on the 5' RACE reads, TCRdb lists one record per CDR3 protein. Of 350,000 to 550,000 distinct CDR3 sequences listed, around 17% are singletons. This CDR3 region has 15 residues. V was shortened by 0 bases and J by 2 bases, with 10 bases between the two germline ends. CDR1 is SGHNT, CDR2 YYREEE, per germline (reference sequence). This clonotype was seen at least ten times. The antigen remains undetermined. Study-wide results and caveats: CD4+ contracting clones were found mainly in CM and EM, and CD8+ ones in EMRA. Contracting clones from day 15 to 85 showed balanced CD4/CD8; later expanders favored CD4+. Researchers found some responding clones in pre-infection memory, a sign that cross-reactive memory joined.

The TCR comes from a man in his late teens or twenties who had mild COVID-19 (a few samples of this study predate the infection). Cell type and time point are not known. The gene calls are TRBV5-4 and TRBJ2-3; no reliable D call. The sample comprised PBMCs or a T cell subset sorted from them (not recorded which). The CDR3 DNA sequence: TGTGCCAGCAGCTTGGCGTCTACCCACACAGATACGCAGTATTTT. Protein: CASSLASTHTDTQYF.